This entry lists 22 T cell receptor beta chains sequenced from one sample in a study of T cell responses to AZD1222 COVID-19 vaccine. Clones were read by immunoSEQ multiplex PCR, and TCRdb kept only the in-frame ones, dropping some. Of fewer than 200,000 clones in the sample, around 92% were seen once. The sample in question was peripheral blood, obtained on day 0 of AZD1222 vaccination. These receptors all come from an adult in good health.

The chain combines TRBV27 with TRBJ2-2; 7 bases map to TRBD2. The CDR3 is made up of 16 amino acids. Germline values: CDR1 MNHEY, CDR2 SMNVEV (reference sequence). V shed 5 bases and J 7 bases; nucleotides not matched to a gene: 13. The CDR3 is CASSGGRAALHGELFF. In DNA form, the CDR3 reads TGTGCCAGCAGTGGGGGGAGGGCCGCCCTCCACGGGGAGCTGTTTTTT.

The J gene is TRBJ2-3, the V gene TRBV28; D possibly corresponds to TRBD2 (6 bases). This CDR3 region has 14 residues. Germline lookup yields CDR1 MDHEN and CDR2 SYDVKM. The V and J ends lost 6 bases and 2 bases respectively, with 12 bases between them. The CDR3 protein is CASRSGGNTDTQYF. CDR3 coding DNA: TGTGCCAGCAGGTCGGGCGGGAACACAGATACGCAGTATTTT.

The CDR3 DNA sequence: TGTGCCAGCAGCTCGGACAGGTCCTACACTGAAGCTTTCTTT. It encodes CASSSDRSYTEAFF. The gene calls are TRBV7-2 and TRBJ1-1; TRBD1 aligns across 7 bases. The trim removed 4 bases at V and 3 bases at J, leaving 5 bases unmatched. This CDR3 is built from 14 residues. Germline assignment: CDR1 SGHTA and CDR2 FQGNSA.

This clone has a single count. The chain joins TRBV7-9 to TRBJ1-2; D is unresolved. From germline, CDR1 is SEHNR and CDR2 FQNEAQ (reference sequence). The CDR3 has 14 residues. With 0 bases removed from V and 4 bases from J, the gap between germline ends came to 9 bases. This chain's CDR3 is CASSLAHQSYGYTF. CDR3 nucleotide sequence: TGTGCCAGCAGCTTAGCACACCAGAGCTATGGCTACACCTTC.

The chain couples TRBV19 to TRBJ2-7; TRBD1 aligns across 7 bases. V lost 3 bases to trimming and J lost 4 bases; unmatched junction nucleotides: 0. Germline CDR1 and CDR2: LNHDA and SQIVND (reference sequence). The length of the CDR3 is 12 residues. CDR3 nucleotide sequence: TGTGCCAGTAGTATGGACAGGTACGAGCAGTACGTC. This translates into CASSMDRYEQYV.

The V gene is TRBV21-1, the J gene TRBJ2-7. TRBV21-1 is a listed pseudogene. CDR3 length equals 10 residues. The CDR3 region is CARKGYEQYV. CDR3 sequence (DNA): TGTGCCAGGAAGGGCTACGAGCAGTACGTC.

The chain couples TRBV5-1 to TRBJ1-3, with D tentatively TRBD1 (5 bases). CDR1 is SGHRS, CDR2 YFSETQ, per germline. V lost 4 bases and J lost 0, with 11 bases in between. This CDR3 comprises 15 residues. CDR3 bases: TGCGCCAGCAGCCAGGGACTAAGCTCTGGAAACACCATATATTTT. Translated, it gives CASSQGLSSGNTIYF.

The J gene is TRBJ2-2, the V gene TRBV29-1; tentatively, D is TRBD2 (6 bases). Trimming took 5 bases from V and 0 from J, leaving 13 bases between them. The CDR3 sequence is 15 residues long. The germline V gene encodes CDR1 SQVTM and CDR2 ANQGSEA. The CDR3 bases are TGCAGCGTTTTCGGCGGGACTGCGAACACCGGGGAGCTGTTTTTT. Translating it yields CSVFGGTANTGELFF.

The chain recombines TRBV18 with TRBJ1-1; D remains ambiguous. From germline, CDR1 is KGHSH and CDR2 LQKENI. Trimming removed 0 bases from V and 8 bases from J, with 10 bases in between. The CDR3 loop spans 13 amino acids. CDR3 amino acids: CASSPPTVHEAFF. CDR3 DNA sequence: TGTGCCAGCTCACCACCCACCGTACACGAAGCTTTCTTT.

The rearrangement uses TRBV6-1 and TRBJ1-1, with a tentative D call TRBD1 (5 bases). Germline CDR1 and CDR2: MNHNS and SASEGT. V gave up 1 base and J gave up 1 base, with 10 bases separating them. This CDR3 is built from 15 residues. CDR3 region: CASSEDGGRNTEAFF. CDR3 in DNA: TGTGCCAGCAGTGAAGACGGGGGAAGGAACACTGAAGCTTTCTTT.

The CDR3 sequence: CASSLGVNYGYTF. Written as DNA, the CDR3 is TGTGCCAGCAGTTTAGGAGTTAACTATGGCTACACCTTC. The chain combines TRBV27 with TRBJ1-2; D gene ambiguous. This CDR3 has 13 residues. Per germline, CDR1 MNHEY and CDR2 SMNVEV (reference sequence). Trimming pared 2 bases from V and 1 base from J, leaving 5 bases between.

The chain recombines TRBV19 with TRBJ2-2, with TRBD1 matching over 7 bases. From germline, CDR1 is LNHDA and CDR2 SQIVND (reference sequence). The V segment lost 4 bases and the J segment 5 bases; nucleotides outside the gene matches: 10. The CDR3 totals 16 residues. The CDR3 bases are TGTGCCAGTAGTACCCTGACAGGGCGTCGTACCGGGGAGCTGTTTTTT. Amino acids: CASSTLTGRRTGELFF.

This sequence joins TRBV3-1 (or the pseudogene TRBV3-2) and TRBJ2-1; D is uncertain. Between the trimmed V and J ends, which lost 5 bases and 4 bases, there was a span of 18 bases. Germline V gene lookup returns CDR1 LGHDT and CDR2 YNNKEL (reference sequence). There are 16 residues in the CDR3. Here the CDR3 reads CASSTVRCDKYNEQFF. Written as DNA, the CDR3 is TGTGCCAGCAGCACGGTCCGGTGCGACAAGTACAATGAGCAGTTCTTC.

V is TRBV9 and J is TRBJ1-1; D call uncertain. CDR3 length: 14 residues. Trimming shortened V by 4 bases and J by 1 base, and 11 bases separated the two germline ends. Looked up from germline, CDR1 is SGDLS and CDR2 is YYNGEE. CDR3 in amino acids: CASSPRGQNTEAFF. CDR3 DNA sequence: TGTGCCAGCAGCCCCAGAGGCCAGAACACTGAAGCTTTCTTT. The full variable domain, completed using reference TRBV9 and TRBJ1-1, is DSGVTQTPKHLITATGQRVTLRCSPRSGDLSVYWYQQSLDQGLQFLIQYYNGEERAKGNILERFSAQQFPDLHSELNLSSLELGDSALYFCASSPRGQNTEAFFGQGTRLTVV.

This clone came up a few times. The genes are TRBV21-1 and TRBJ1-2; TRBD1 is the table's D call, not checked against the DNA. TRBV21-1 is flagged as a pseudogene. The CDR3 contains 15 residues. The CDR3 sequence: CASSKANNLGYGYTF. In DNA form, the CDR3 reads TGTGCCAGCAGCAAAGCGAACAACCTTGGCTATGGCTACACCTTC.

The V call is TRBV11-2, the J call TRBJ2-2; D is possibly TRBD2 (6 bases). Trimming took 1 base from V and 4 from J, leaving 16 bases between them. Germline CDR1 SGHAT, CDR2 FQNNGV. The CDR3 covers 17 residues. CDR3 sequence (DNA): TGTGCCAGCAGCTTAGTATATACTAGCTTGGGCACCGGGGAGCTGTTTTTT. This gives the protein CASSLVYTSLGTGELFF.

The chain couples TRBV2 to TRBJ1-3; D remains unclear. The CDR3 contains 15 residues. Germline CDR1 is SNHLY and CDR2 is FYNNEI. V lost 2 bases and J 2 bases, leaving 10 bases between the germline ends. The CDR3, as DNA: TGTGCCAGCAGTGAATTCGGAGTGACTGGAAACACCATATATTTT. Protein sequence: CASSEFGVTGNTIYF.

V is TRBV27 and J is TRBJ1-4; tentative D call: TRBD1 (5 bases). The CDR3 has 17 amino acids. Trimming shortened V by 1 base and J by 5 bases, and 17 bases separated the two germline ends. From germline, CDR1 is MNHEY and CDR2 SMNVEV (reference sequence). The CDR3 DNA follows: TGTGCCAGCAGTTTATTGGTGTCGGCAGGGCGGAATGAAAAACTGTTTTTT. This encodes CASSLLVSAGRNEKLFF.

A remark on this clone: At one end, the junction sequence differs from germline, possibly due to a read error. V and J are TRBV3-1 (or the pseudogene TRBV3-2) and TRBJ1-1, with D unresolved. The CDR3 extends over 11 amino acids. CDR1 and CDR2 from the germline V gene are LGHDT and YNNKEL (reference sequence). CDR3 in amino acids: CASSRNSEAFF. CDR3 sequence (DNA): TGTGCCAGCAGCCGAAACAGTGAAGCTTTCTTT.

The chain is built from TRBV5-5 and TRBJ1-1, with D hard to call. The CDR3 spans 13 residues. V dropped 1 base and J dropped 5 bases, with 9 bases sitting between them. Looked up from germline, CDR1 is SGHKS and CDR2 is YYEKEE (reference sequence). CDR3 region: CASSLSLLTEAFF. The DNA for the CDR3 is TGTGCCAGCAGCTTGAGTCTGCTGACTGAAGCTTTCTTT.

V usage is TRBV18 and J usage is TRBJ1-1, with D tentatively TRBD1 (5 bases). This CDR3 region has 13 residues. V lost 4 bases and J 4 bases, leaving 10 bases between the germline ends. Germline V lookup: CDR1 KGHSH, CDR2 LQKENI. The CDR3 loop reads CASSLRQSTEAFF. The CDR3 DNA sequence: TGTGCCAGCTCACTAAGACAGAGCACTGAAGCTTTCTTT.

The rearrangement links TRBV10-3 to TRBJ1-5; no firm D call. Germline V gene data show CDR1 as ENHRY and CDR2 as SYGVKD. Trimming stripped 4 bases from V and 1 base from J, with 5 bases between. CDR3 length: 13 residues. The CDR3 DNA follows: TGTGCCATCAGTGTGGGAAGCAATCAGCCCCAGCATTTT. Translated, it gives CAISVGSNQPQHF.